The rows below give T cell receptor beta chains drawn from one sample of a study of shared T cell receptors in the human thymus. Here immunoSEQ multiplex PCR was the method, and the copy in TCRdb shows in-frame clones only, minus some. The sample contains 640,000 or so clones, over 75% of which appear only once. Another study also made use of these data, one on human thymus T cells.

The sequencing input was thymocytes. These receptors originate from a boy under two years old with a congenital heart defect. CDR3s include the opening cysteine and the closing phenylalanine or tryptophan.

v_call cdr3_aa
TRBV4-1 CASSQDPGLGKFNEQFF
TRBV19 CASSIATARTEAFF
TRBV19 CASREEVSQGGQPQHF
TRBV28 CASSADREEQYF
TRBV5-6 CASSSGQGAYEQYF
TRBV21-1 CASRNIAPAGENTGELFF
TRBV25-1 CASSEYPISGHYTEAFF
TRBV9 CASSVGPGESSYNEQFF
TRBV14 CASSQDYRDYQQETQYF
TRBV6-5 CASSRGGIYNEQFF
TRBV9 CASTIGTTDLQETQYF
TRBV5-1 CASSTRALNEKLFF
TRBV5-8 CASQGSGTGMTEAFF
TRBV25-1 CASSELRGNGPNEQFF
TRBV27 CASSSPSSYNSPLHF
TRBV9 CASSLYHLCPNTGELFF
TRBV28 CASRPIQVHSYEQYF
TRBV25-1 CASRGSLGEGHYTEAFF
TRBV5-6 CASMSGAGPYHGYTF
TRBV7-2 CASSLGRGEQPQHF
TRBV2 CASRGGEETQYF
TRBV9 CASSPPGQGFHEQYF